This TCR beta chain was obtained from a study of blood T cell repertoires in COVID-19. Whole-study context: From T cells, B-cell-depleted T cells, or PBMCs came the material, which was cDNA or gDNA.

The assay was immunoSEQ multiplex PCR, and TCRdb's table has in-frame clones only and misses some. In the table there are 100,000 to 150,000 clones, 86% of which are singletons. The germline V gene has CDR1 MDHEN and CDR2 SYDVKM. The CDR3 covers 17 residues. J gave up 0 bases and V 4 bases, and 4 bases lay outside the gene matches. Seattle's enrolled individuals joined amid active infection and were then monitored longitudinally. The sequenced sample was peripheral blood. The sequence was collected from a woman in her seventies with COVID-19, enrolled during active disease. V is TRBV28 and J is TRBJ2-6, with 9 nucleotides matching TRBD2. The CDR3 sequence: CASSSSGATSGANVLTF. The CDR3 nucleotides are TGTGCCAGCAGTTCTAGCGGGGCGACCTCTGGGGCCAACGTCCTGACTTTC.